The rows below give T cell receptor beta chains drawn from one sample of a study of blood T cell repertoires in COVID-19. Profiled with immunoSEQ multiplex PCR; TCRdb holds only in-frame clones, not every one. The table records 150,000 to 200,000 clones, around 80% of them present only once. Source material: peripheral blood. All receptors derive from a man aged 50 or older who had recovered from COVID-19. CDR3s include the opening cysteine and the closing phenylalanine or tryptophan.

v_call	j_call	cdr3_aa
TRBV21-1	TRBJ1-5	CASSNRGTEQPQHF
TRBV10-3	TRBJ2-7	CAISEAGTGAGEQYF
TRBV29-1	TRBJ2-5	CSVEDRLLQETQYF
TRBV11-2	TRBJ1-1	CASRLQGTTEAFF
TRBV19	TRBJ2-1	CASSRAGLYNEQFF
TRBV6-5	TRBJ1-4	CASSYSVWTGHEKLFF
TRBV7-8	TRBJ2-1	CASSFSTGRGNEQFF
TRBV6-5	TRBJ1-2	CASSTRDSYGYTF
TRBV11-3	TRBJ2-3	CASSMDRDTDTQYF
TRBV30	TRBJ1-4	CAWSDPSGVSEKLFF
TRBV27	TRBJ1-1	CASSLGQGVTEAFF
TRBV30	TRBJ2-1	CAWSARTSGRVFGEQFF
TRBV27	TRBJ2-2	CASSSSGTSGTGELFF
TRBV27	TRBJ2-1	CASSLLGLAGYYNEQFF
TRBV3-1/TRBV3-2	TRBJ1-2	CASSHLPGGTYGYTF
TRBV27	TRBJ2-7	CASSLLTDSSYEQYF
TRBV2	TRBJ2-5	CASELLGPSGSTQYF
TRBV2	TRBJ1-1	CASSGQPRMNTEAFF
TRBV25-1	TRBJ2-3	CASSKQGFINTQYF
TRBV7-2	TRBJ2-7	CASSHNTMGLYEQYF
TRBV7-8	TRBJ1-2	CASELTGQATAGYTF
TRBV30	TRBJ1-5	CAWSVPSQPQHF
TRBV4-1	TRBJ2-1	CASSQDSGGRISSYNEQFF
TRBV7-9	TRBJ2-2	CASSAVGGGGTGELFF
TRBV2	TRBJ2-3	CASSVAGGAGDTQYF
TRBV29-1	TRBJ2-2	CSVDRGNTGELFF
TRBV7-9	TRBJ2-7	CASSFILGGGSTYEQYF
TRBV10-3	TRBJ1-2	CAISESHRENGYTF
TRBV7-2	TRBJ2-7	CASSPTSYEQYF
TRBV6-6	TRBJ1-6	CASRPTDRGSYNSPLHF
TRBV20-1	TRBJ1-6	CSASPAPGSGSPLHF
TRBV6-5	TRBJ1-4	CASSYFPGQYEKLFF
TRBV5-1	TRBJ1-4	CASSSGGDYEKLFF
TRBV5-6	TRBJ1-1	CASSLLAAVNTEAFF
TRBV4-1	TRBJ2-1	CASSVRLEFNNEQFF
TRBV19	TRBJ2-2	CASSRQGGLAGELFF
TRBV5-1	TRBJ2-1	CASSPSGDYNEQFF
TRBV24-1	TRBJ2-1	CATSDQGQGADEQFF
TRBV29-1	TRBJ2-2	CSGHRAGELFF
TRBV3-1/TRBV3-2	TRBJ1-5	CASSQTAGSNQPQHF
TRBV19	TRBJ2-5	CASSIVLAGVETQYF
TRBV7-2	TRBJ1-1	CASRPNTGPTEAFF
TRBV5-4	TRBJ2-5	CASSLTAGGYETQYF
TRBV29-1	TRBJ2-1	CSVEGRVLSYNEQFF
TRBV7-2	TRBJ2-1	CASSEGTGSDEQFF
TRBV19	TRBJ2-3	CASSRSGSSTDTQYF
TRBV24-1	TRBJ2-1	CATSDAIGTGVNNEQFF
TRBV6-4	TRBJ1-5	CASSDSRVSNQPQHF
TRBV19	TRBJ2-2	CASTRILGLAAGELFF
TRBV7-2	TRBJ1-2	CASRGRSGLNYGYTF
TRBV3-1/TRBV3-2	TRBJ2-2	CASSRGRELFF
TRBV4-2	TRBJ2-7	CASSQGLAGGPSSYEQYF
TRBV7-9	TRBJ1-5	CASSFADSDQPQHF
TRBV4-2	TRBJ2-1	CASSQDNSGTTYNEQFF
TRBV9	TRBJ1-2	CASSVAGTGGGISGYTF
TRBV7-9	TRBJ2-3	CASSLAWTSATDTQYF
TRBV5-6	TRBJ2-3	CASSAGLAGAHTQYF
TRBV7-3	TRBJ2-3	CASSLKWPDTQYF
TRBV6-5	TRBJ2-7	CATEDGGRLSRDF